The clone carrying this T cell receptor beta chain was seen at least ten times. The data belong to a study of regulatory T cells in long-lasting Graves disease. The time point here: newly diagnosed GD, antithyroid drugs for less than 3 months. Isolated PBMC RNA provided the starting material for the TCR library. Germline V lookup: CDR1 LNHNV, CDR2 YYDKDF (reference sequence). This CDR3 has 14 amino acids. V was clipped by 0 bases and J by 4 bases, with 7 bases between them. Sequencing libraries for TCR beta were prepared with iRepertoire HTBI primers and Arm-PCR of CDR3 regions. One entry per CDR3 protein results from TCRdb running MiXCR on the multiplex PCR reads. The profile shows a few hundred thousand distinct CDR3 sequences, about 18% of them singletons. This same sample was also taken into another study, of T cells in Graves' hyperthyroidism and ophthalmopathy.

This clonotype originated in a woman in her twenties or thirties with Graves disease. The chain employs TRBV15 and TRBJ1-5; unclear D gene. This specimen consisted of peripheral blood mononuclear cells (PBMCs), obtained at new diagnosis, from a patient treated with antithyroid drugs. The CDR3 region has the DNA TGTGCCACCAGCAGAGATCTTGATAATCAGCCCCAGCATTTT. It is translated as CATSRDLDNQPQHF.